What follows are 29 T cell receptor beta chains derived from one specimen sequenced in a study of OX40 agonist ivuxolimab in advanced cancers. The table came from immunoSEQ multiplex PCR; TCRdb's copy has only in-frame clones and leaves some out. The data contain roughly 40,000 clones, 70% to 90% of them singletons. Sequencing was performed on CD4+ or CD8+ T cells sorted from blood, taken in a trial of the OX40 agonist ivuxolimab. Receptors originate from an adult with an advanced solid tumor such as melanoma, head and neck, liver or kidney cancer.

CDR3 amino acids: CAWSSRGDTQYF. CDR3 sequence (DNA): TGTGCCTGGAGTTCACGCGGAGATACGCAGTATTTT. The genes are TRBV30 and TRBJ2-3; D not resolved. The ends were cut back, 2 bases at V and 5 bases at J, with 8 bases in the middle. This CDR3 spans 12 amino acids. Germline CDR1 reads GTSNPN; CDR2 reads SVGIG (reference sequence).

The CDR3 nucleotides read TGTGCCAGCAGCCCCCTGGGGATAGCGGCTACAGATACGCAGTATTTT. Protein: CASSPLGIAATDTQYF. This chain links TRBV14 with TRBJ2-3; D is possibly TRBD2 (6 bases). The germline V and J ends were trimmed by 4 bases and 3 bases, with 17 bases remaining between them. Germline V gene lookup returns CDR1 SGHDN and CDR2 FVKESK. This CDR3 has 16 residues.

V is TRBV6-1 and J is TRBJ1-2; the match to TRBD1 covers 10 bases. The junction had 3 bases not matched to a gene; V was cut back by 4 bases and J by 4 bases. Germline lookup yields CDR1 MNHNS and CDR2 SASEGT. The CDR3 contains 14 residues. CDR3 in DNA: TGTGCCAGCAGTGCGAGGACAGGGGGCTATGGCTACACCTTC. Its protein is CASSARTGGYGYTF.

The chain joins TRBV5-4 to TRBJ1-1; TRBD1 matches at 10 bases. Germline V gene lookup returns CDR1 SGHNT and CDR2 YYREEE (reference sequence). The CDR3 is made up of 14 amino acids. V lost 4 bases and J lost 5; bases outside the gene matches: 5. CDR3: CASSGTGASTEAFF. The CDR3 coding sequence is TGTGCCAGCAGCGGGACAGGGGCGAGTACTGAAGCTTTCTTT.

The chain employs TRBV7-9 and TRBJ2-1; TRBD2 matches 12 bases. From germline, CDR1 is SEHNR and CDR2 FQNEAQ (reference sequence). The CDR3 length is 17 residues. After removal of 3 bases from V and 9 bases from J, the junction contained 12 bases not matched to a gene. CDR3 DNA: TGTGCCAGCAGCTTCGCCCTACTAGCGGGAGGAGGAATTGAGCAGTTCTTC. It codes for CASSFALLAGGGIEQFF.

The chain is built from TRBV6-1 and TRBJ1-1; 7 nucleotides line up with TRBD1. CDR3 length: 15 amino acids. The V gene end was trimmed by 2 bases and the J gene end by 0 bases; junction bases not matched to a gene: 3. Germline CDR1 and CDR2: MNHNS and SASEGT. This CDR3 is CASSENRGLNTEAFF. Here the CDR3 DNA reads TGTGCCAGCAGTGAAAACAGGGGACTGAACACTGAAGCTTTCTTT.

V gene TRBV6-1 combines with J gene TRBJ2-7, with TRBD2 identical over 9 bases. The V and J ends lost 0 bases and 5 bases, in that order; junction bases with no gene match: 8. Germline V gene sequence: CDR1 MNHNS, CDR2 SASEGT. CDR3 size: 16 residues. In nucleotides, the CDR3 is TGTGCCAGCAGTGAAGCGCTGGGGCGGGAGGGGAACGAGCAGTACTTC. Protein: CASSEALGREGNEQYF.

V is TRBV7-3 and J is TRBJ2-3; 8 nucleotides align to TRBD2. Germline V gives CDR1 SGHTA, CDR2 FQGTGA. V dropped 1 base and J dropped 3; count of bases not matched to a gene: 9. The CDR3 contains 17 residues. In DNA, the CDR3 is TGTGCCAGCAGCTTAATTAGGGCCGGGACTAGTACAGATACGCAGTATTTT. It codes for CASSLIRAGTSTDTQYF.

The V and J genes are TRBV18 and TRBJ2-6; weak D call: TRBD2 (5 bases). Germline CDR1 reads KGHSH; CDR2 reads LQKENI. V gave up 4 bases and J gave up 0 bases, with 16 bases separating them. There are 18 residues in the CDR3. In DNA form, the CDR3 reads TGTGCCAGCTCACGACTGACTACCACAAGCTCTGGGGCCAACGTCCTGACTTTC. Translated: CASSRLTTTSSGANVLTF.

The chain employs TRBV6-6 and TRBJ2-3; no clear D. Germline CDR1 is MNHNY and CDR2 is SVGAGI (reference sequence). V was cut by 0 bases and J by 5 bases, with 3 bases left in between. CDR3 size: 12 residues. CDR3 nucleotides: TGTGCCAGCAGTTACTCGCGAGATACGCAGTATTTT. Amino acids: CASSYSRDTQYF.

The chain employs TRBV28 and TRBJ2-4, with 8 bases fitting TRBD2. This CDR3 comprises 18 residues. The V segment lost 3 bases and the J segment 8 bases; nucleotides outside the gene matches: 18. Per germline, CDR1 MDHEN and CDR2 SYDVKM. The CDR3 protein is CASSFLGAPGTSRDIQYF. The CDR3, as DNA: TGTGCCAGCAGTTTCCTGGGAGCCCCAGGGACTAGTAGAGACATTCAGTACTTC.

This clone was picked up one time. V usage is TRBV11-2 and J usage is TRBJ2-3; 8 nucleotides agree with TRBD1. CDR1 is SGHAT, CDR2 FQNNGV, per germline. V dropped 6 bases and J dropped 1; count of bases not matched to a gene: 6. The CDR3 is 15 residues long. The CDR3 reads CASSRGTGGTDTQYF. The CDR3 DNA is TGTGCCAGCAGTCGAGGGACAGGAGGCACAGATACGCAGTATTTT.

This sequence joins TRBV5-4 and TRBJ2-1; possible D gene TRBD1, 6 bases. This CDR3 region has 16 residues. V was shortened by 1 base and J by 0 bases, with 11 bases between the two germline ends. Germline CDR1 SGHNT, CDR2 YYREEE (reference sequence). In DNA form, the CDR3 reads TGTGCCAGCAGCTTGCCGGGACAACCCTCCTACAATGAGCAGTTCTTC. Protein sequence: CASSLPGQPSYNEQFF.

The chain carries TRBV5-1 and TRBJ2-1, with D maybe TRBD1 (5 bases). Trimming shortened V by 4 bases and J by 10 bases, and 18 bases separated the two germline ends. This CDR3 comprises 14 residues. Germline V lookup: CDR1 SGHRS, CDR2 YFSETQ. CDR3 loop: CASSLGRPFREQFF. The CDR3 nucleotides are TGCGCCAGCAGCCTGGGGCGTCCCTTTAGGGAGCAGTTCTTC.

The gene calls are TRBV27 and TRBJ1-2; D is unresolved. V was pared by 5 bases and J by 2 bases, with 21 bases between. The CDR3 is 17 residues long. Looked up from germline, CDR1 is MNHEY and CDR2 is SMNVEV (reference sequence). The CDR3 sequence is CASSPWTLLSLNYGYTF. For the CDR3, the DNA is TGTGCCAGCAGTCCCTGGACCCTCCTATCTTTGAACTATGGCTACACCTTC.

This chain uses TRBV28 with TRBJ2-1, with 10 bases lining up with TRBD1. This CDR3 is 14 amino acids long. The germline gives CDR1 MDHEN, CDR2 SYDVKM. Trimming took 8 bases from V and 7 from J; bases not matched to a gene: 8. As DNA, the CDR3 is TGTGCCAGCTTCCCCGGGACAGGGGTAAATGAGCAGTTCTTC. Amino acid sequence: CASFPGTGVNEQFF.

The CDR3 protein is CASSQGFADTQYF. In DNA form, the CDR3 reads TGTGCCAGTAGCCAGGGTTTTGCAGATACGCAGTATTTT. This sequence joins TRBV19 and TRBJ2-3, with D perhaps matching TRBD1 (5 bases). Germline values: CDR1 LNHDA, CDR2 SQIVND (reference sequence). V gave up 6 bases and J gave up 4 bases, with 11 bases separating them. This CDR3 contains 13 residues.

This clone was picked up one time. DNA for the CDR3: TGCAGCGTCGTCCTAAGCGGGAGGTCCGACGAGCAGTACTTC. This codes for CSVVLSGRSDEQYF. The V gene is TRBV29-1, the J gene TRBJ2-7; TRBD2 aligns across 9 bases. The junction had 11 bases not matched to a gene; V was cut back by 6 bases and J by 5 bases. The germline V gene encodes CDR1 SQVTM and CDR2 ANQGSEA. This CDR3 is 14 amino acids long.

The CDR3 DNA reads as TGTGCCAGCAGTTTGGAACAGGTCGGCTCCTACGAGCAGTACTTC. Its translation: CASSLEQVGSYEQYF. V is TRBV28 and J is TRBJ2-7, with TRBD1 as a possible D gene (5 bases). Germline CDR1 is MDHEN and CDR2 is SYDVKM. Trimming took off 3 bases at V and 0 bases at J, with 12 bases between the two ends. There are 15 residues in the CDR3.

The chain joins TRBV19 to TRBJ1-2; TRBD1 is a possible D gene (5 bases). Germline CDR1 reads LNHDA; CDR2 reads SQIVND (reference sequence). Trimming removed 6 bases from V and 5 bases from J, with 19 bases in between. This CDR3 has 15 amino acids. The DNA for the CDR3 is TGTGCCAGTAGCCTATTAGTTGGGGGAAGATATGGCTACACCTTC. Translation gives CASSLLVGGRYGYTF. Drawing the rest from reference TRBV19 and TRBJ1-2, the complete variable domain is DGGITQSPKYLFRKEGQNVTLSCEQNLNHDAMYWYRQDPGQGLRLIYYSQIVNDFQKGDIAEGYSVSREKKESFPLTVTSAQKNPTAFYLCASSLLVGGRYGYTFGSGTRLTVV.

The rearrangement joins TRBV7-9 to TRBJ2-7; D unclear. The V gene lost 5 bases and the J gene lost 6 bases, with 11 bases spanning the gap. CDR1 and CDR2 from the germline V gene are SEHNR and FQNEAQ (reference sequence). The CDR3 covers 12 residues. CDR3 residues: CASSRPAGEQYF. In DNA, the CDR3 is TGTGCCAGCAGCCGACCAGCCGGCGAGCAGTACTTC.

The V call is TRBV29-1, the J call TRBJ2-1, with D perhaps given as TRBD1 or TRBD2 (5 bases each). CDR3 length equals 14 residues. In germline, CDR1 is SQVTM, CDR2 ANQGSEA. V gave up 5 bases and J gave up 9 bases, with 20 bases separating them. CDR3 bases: TGCAGCGTTCGAGGGGCGGGTGGACCGGTTGAGCAGTTCTTC. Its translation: CSVRGAGGPVEQFF.

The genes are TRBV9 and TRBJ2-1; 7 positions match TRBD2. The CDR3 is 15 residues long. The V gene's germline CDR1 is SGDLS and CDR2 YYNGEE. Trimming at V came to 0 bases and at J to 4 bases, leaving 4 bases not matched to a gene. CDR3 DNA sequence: TGTGCCAGCAGCGTAGTGGGAGGGCTATACAATGAGCAGTTCTTC. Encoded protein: CASSVVGGLYNEQFF.

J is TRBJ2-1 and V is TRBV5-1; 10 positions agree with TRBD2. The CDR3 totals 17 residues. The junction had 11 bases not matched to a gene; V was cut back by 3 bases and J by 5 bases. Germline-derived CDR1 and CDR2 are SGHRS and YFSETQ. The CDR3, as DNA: TGCGCCAGCAGCTCATATACCGGGACTAGCGTGCACAATGAGCAGTTCTTC. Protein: CASSSYTGTSVHNEQFF.

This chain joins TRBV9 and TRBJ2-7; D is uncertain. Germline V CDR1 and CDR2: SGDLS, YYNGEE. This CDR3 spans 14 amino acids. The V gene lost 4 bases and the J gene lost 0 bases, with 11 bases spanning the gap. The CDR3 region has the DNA TGTGCCAGCAGCTCCGGAGTTACCTCCTACGAGCAGTACTTC. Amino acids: CASSSGVTSYEQYF.

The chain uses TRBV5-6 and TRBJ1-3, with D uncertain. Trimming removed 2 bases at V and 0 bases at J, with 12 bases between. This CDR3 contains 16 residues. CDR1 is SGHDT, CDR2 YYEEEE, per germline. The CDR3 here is CASSFRVSTSGNTIYF. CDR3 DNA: TGTGCCAGCAGCTTTCGGGTTAGTACCTCTGGAAACACCATATATTTT.

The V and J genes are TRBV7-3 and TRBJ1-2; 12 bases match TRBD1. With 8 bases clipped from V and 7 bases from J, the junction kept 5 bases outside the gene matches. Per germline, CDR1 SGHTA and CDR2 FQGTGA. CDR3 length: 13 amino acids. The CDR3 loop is CASGTGGSGGYTF. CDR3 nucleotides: TGTGCCAGCGGGACAGGGGGCTCGGGTGGCTACACCTTC.

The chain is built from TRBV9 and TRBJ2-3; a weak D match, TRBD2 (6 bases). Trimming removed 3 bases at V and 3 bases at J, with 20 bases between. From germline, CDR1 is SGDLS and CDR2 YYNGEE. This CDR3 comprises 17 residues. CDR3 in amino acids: CASSARRGAFGTDTQYF. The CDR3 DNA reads TGTGCCAGCAGCGCCCGACGCGGGGCTTTCGGTACAGATACGCAGTATTTT.

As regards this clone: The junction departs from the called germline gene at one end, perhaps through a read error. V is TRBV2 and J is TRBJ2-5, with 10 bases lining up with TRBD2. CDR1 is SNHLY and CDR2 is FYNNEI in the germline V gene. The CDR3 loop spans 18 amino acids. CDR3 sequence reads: CASSEARVAGGHQGTQYF. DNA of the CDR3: TGTGCCAGCAGTGAAGCGCGGGTAGCGGGAGGCCATCAAGGGACCCAGTACTTC.